These 26 T cell receptor beta chains share one sample of origin, sequenced in a study of blood T cell repertoires in COVID-19. TCRdb's copy holds only in-frame clones and misses some; the assay was immunoSEQ multiplex PCR. The repertoire includes tens of thousands of clones, 80% to 90% of them detected once, and around 8% sits in the top ten. What was sequenced was peripheral blood. These receptors originate from a human donor with active COVID-19. The donor label of this sample is uncertain.

The chain joins TRBV27 to TRBJ1-2; D not certain. CDR3 length equals 16 residues. With 6 bases removed from V and 1 base from J, the gap between germline ends came to 18 bases. Germline V CDR1 and CDR2: MNHEY, SMNVEV (reference sequence). CDR3 amino acids: CASRAGLPNLNYGYTF. In DNA, the CDR3 is TGTGCCAGCAGGGCCGGACTGCCGAACCTTAACTATGGCTACACCTTC.

A word on this clone: A read error may produce the germline difference seen at one junction end. The gene calls are TRBV6-5 and TRBJ2-7; 10 bases are a match to TRBD2. This CDR3 contains 13 residues. Germline V CDR1 and CDR2: MNHEY, SVGAGI. The CDR3 DNA sequence: TGTGCCAGCACCCACGTAAAGCGGGAGGGCGAGCACTTC. Translated, it gives CASTHVKREGEHF.

The CDR3 coding sequence is TGTGCCTGGAGAAGGAAGCAGGGGGTAATAGGTGAAGCTTTCTTT. As protein: CAWRRKQGVIGEAFF. The rearrangement joins TRBV30 to TRBJ1-1, with TRBD1 matching 7 bases. This CDR3 has 15 residues. J lost 7 bases, V lost 3 bases, and 14 bases had no gene match. Germline loops: CDR1 GTSNPN, CDR2 SVGIG (reference sequence).

The chain employs TRBV6-6 and TRBJ2-1; the match to TRBD2 covers 15 bases. This CDR3 comprises 16 residues. Looked up from germline, CDR1 is MNHNY and CDR2 is SVGAGI (reference sequence). With V trimmed by 5 bases and J by 9 bases, 8 bases remained unmatched. The CDR3: CASSGRTSGGAAEQFF. The CDR3, as DNA: TGTGCCAGCAGTGGGCGGACTAGCGGGGGGGCCGCTGAGCAGTTCTTC.

The genes are TRBV29-1 and TRBJ2-1; 8 positions match TRBD1. This CDR3 comprises 14 residues. Losses at the gene ends were 8 bases for V and 3 bases for J; bases not matched to a gene: 9. The germline V gene encodes CDR1 SQVTM and CDR2 ANQGSEA. The CDR3 reads CSFTGQGLYNEQFF. CDR3 DNA sequence: TGCAGCTTCACCGGACAGGGACTCTACAATGAGCAGTTCTTC.

V gene TRBV12-3 or TRBV12-4 combines with J gene TRBJ1-3; D possibly corresponds to TRBD1 (6 bases). The length of the CDR3 is 12 residues. Deletions cut 5 bases from V and 8 bases from J, with 10 bases between. CDR3 protein: CASSVQGHTIYF. CDR3 nucleotides: TGTGCCAGCAGTGTTCAGGGGCACACCATATATTTT.

The chain carries TRBV5-4 and TRBJ2-5, with 10 nucleotides matching TRBD2. The germline V gene has CDR1 SGHNT and CDR2 YYREEE (reference sequence). V lost 4 bases and J lost 5; bases outside the gene matches: 5. This CDR3 is built from 14 residues. The CDR3 DNA sequence: TGTGCCAGCAGCCCAGGGACTAGCGCGGAGACCCAGTACTTC. Protein product: CASSPGTSAETQYF.

The chain is built from TRBV11-2 and TRBJ2-1; tentative D call: TRBD1 (6 bases). The V gene's germline CDR1 is SGHAT and CDR2 FQNNGV. The V end lost 5 bases, the J end lost 0 bases, and 14 bases lay between the germline ends. This CDR3 is built from 16 residues. The CDR3 DNA reads TGTGCCAGCAGCGTGAGGGGGTCTTCCTCCTACAATGAGCAGTTCTTC. As protein: CASSVRGSSSYNEQFF.

The chain joins TRBV3-1 (or the pseudogene TRBV3-2) to TRBJ2-7; no clear D gene. There are 12 residues in the CDR3. V was shortened by 4 bases and J by 4 bases, with 8 bases between the two germline ends. The germline CDR1 and CDR2 sequences are LGHDT and YNNKEL (reference sequence). CDR3 bases: TGTGCCAGCAGCCGACGGAGTTACGAGCAGTACTTC. Translated, it gives CASSRRSYEQYF.

The V and J genes are TRBV11-2 and TRBJ1-4; TRBD1 might be the D (6 bases). Between the trimmed V and J ends, which lost 5 bases and 0 bases, there was a span of 10 bases. Germline CDR1 and CDR2: SGHAT and FQNNGV. This CDR3 contains 15 residues. CDR3 DNA: TGTGCCAGCAGCCCAGGGACAACAACTAATGAAAAACTGTTTTTT. This sequence encodes CASSPGTTTNEKLFF.

The rearrangement links TRBV19 to TRBJ1-2; the match to TRBD1 covers 11 bases. V was clipped by 5 bases and J by 8 bases; unmatched bases: 13. Per germline, CDR1 LNHDA and CDR2 SQIVND (reference sequence). This CDR3 is built from 16 residues. DNA of the CDR3: TGTGCCAGTAGTCGGACAGGGGGCGAGCTTGGTTTCGGCTACACCTTC. Its protein product is CASSRTGGELGFGYTF. Combining the CDR3 with reference TRBV19 and TRBJ1-2 gives the whole variable domain DGGITQSPKYLFRKEGQNVTLSCEQNLNHDAMYWYRQDPGQGLRLIYYSQIVNDFQKGDIAEGYSVSREKKESFPLTVTSAQKNPTAFYLCASSRTGGELGFGYTFGSGTRLTVV.

Only one count was recorded for this clone. The chain uses TRBV4-1 and TRBJ2-6; tentative D call: TRBD2 (5 bases). CDR3 length: 20 residues. The V end was cut by 0 bases, the J end by 0 bases, with 18 bases between. The germline V gene encodes CDR1 MGHRA and CDR2 YSYEKL. The CDR3 bases are TGCGCCAGCAGCCAAGATGGGTGGCTAGCCCAGAGCTCTGGGGCCAACGTCCTGACTTTC. This encodes CASSQDGWLAQSSGANVLTF.

The chain carries TRBV10-3 and TRBJ2-3; 9 bases agree with TRBD1. This CDR3 has 14 residues. J lost 3 bases, V lost 9 bases, and 7 bases had no gene match. Germline V gene lookup returns CDR1 ENHRY and CDR2 SYGVKD. CDR3 DNA: TGTGCCATACGTGACAGGGGGTTAACAGATACGCAGTATTTT. The encoded protein is CAIRDRGLTDTQYF.

There are a few counts of this clone. The chain uses TRBV7-2 and TRBJ1-6, with D maybe TRBD1 (6 bases). Per germline, CDR1 SGHTA and CDR2 FQGNSA. CDR3 length: 15 residues. With 1 base removed from V and 4 bases from J, the gap between germline ends came to 8 bases. The CDR3 sequence is CASSLGTGYNSPLHF. The CDR3 DNA reads as TGTGCCAGCAGCTTAGGCACAGGGTATAATTCACCCCTCCACTTT.

V and J are TRBV7-6 and TRBJ1-3, with D unclear. This CDR3 is 18 amino acids long. Per the germline V gene, CDR1 is SGHVS and CDR2 is FNYEAQ. Trimming shortened V by 4 bases and J by 3 bases, and 22 bases separated the two germline ends. In DNA form, the CDR3 reads TGTGCCAGCAGCTCCCGCCTATCGACGGAGATTAATGGAAACACCATATATTTT. Its protein product is CASSSRLSTEINGNTIYF.

V usage is TRBV5-4 and J usage is TRBJ1-2; 7 bases agree with TRBD1. This CDR3 has 14 amino acids. Unmatched junction bases numbered 0, after V lost 1 base and J lost 0 bases. Germline CDR1 and CDR2: SGHNT and YYREEE (reference sequence). CDR3 bases: TGTGCCAGCAGCTTGCAGGGGGCTAACTATGGCTACACCTTC. Its translation: CASSLQGANYGYTF.

This sequence joins TRBV6-5 and TRBJ2-3; 8 nucleotides match TRBD2. The CDR3 loop spans 16 amino acids. Looked up from germline, CDR1 is MNHEY and CDR2 is SVGAGI. J lost 5 bases, V lost 1 base, and 8 bases had no gene match. The CDR3 is CASSYFGLAQIDTQYF. CDR3 DNA: TGTGCCAGCAGTTACTTCGGACTAGCCCAAATAGATACGCAGTATTTT.

This sequence joins TRBV11-1 and TRBJ2-3; TRBD2 is a possible D gene (5 bases). The V gene's germline CDR1 is SGHAT and CDR2 FQDESV (reference sequence). This CDR3 contains 15 residues. Trimming took off 1 base at V and 2 bases at J, with 10 bases between the two ends. The CDR3 DNA sequence: TGTGCCAGCAGCTTAGTGGAGGCTACCACAGATACGCAGTATTTT. This sequence encodes CASSLVEATTDTQYF.

This chain joins TRBV5-1 and TRBJ1-1, with D tentatively TRBD1 (5 bases). Germline loops: CDR1 SGHRS, CDR2 YFSETQ. The CDR3 runs 15 residues. Between the trimmed V and J ends, which lost 4 bases and 1 base, there was a span of 14 bases. CDR3 region: CASSRSGTANTEAFF. Here the CDR3 DNA reads TGCGCCAGCAGCAGAAGCGGGACGGCGAACACTGAAGCTTTCTTT.

CDR3 DNA: TGTGCCAGTAGGGCAGGGGGCAGTGAGACCCAGTACTTC. Translation: CASRAGGSETQYF. J is TRBJ2-5 and V is TRBV19; 8 positions agree with TRBD1. The V segment lost 6 bases and the J segment 5 bases; nucleotides outside the gene matches: 5. CDR3 length equals 13 residues. Germline-derived CDR1 and CDR2 are LNHDA and SQIVND (reference sequence). The whole variable domain, filled in from reference TRBV19 and TRBJ2-5, reads DGGITQSPKYLFRKEGQNVTLSCEQNLNHDAMYWYRQDPGQGLRLIYYSQIVNDFQKGDIAEGYSVSREKKESFPLTVTSAQKNPTAFYLCASRAGGSETQYFGPGTRLLVL.

The rearrangement uses TRBV9 and TRBJ2-5; 8 positions match TRBD2. The CDR3 has 15 residues. Germline-derived CDR1 and CDR2 are SGDLS and YYNGEE. V lost 0 bases and J lost 5; bases outside the gene matches: 6. As DNA, the CDR3 is TGTGCCAGCAGCGTAGGTGCGGGGGGCCTGGAGACCCAGTACTTC. It specifies CASSVGAGGLETQYF.

Only one count was recorded for this clone. The CDR3 nucleotides are TGTGCCAGCAGCCGGGTAGGGGGGGCACAGCCCCAGCATTTT. This sequence encodes CASSRVGGAQPQHF. The J gene is TRBJ1-5, the V gene TRBV7-9; tentative D call: TRBD1 (6 bases). This CDR3 has 14 amino acids. Germline V gene sequence: CDR1 SEHNR, CDR2 FQNEAQ (reference sequence). V lost 5 bases and J lost 7, with 15 bases in between.

This clone came up once. DNA for the CDR3: TGTGCCACCAGTGATCGGACTAGCGGGGGGCGGGATGAGCAGTTCTTC. It yields the protein CATSDRTSGGRDEQFF. This chain joins TRBV24-1 and TRBJ2-1, with 14 bases lining up with TRBD2. The J segment lost 8 bases and the V segment lost 3 bases, leaving 5 bases of the junction unmatched. CDR3 length: 16 residues. CDR1 KGHDR and CDR2 SFDVKD come from the germline V gene.

V and J are TRBV5-1 and TRBJ2-2; TRBD2 aligns across 8 bases. The V and J ends lost 4 bases and 3 bases, in that order; junction bases with no gene match: 2. CDR3 length: 14 amino acids. Germline V CDR1 and CDR2: SGHRS, YFSETQ. This CDR3 is CASSRREDTGELFF. CDR3 nucleotide sequence: TGCGCCAGCAGCCGGCGGGAGGACACCGGGGAGCTGTTTTTT.

The rearrangement uses TRBV6-2 or TRBV6-3 and TRBJ2-7, with 10 nucleotides matching TRBD2. The CDR3 sequence is 16 residues long. The trim removed 5 bases at V and 4 bases at J, leaving 11 bases unmatched. CDR1 and CDR2 (germline): MNHEY, SVGEGT. CDR3: CASSGTSARFVYEQYF. In DNA, the CDR3 is TGTGCCAGCAGTGGGACTAGCGCGAGGTTCGTATACGAGCAGTACTTC.

The chain carries TRBV7-2 and TRBJ2-1; 10 nucleotides match TRBD2. The V gene's germline CDR1 is SGHTA and CDR2 FQGNSA. The CDR3 runs 15 residues. V lost 5 bases, J lost 3 bases, and 4 bases stayed unmatched. DNA of the CDR3: TGTGCCAGCAGCCTCAGCGGGGGGGACTACAATGAGCAGTTCTTC. Its protein product is CASSLSGGDYNEQFF.